Listed below are T cell receptor beta chains from one sample, sequenced in a study of cytomegalovirus exposure and HLA in healthy donors. Profiled with immunoSEQ multiplex PCR; TCRdb holds only in-frame clones, not every one. The table lists 100,000 to 150,000 clones, 80% to 90% of them singletons. The sample taken for sequencing was PBMCs. Receptor source: a woman between 18 and 29 years old in good health and CMV-seronegative. Both conserved end residues are part of each CDR3. The order of the fields is D gene, clone size, J gene, V gene, CDR3 DNA, CDR3 protein. A D gene is named only where the DNA matches it firmly. Expanded clones get a size class; other rows say once, few or many, or leave the size out.

TRBD2,-,TRBJ2-7,TRBV2,TGTGCCAGCAGTGGGACTAGTTATCACGAGCAGTACTTC,CASSGTSYHEQYF
-,-,TRBJ1-1,TRBV28,TGTGCCAGCAGTAGGGACACAGAAGCTTTCTTT,CASSRDTEAFF
-,-,TRBJ1-4,TRBV5-1,TGCGCCAGCAGCTGGGGCCCGGACAGTCCTAATGAAAAACTGTTTTTT,CASSWGPDSPNEKLFF
TRBD1,-,TRBJ2-1,TRBV6-1,TGTGCCAGCATGACAGGGGGCAATGAGCAGTTCTTC,CASMTGGNEQFF
TRBD1,-,TRBJ1-2,TRBV5-1,TGCGCCAGCAGCTTTGGGACAGCTGACTATGGCTACACCTTC,CASSFGTADYGYTF
TRBD1,-,TRBJ1-2,TRBV9,TGTGCCAGCAGCGCCGGCGGGACAGGGTGCACCTTC,CASSAGGTGCTF
-,-,TRBJ1-4,TRBV27,TGTGCCAGCAGCCCCTTAGGGGACGGGGGTTATGAAAAACTGTTTTTT,CASSPLGDGGYEKLFF
TRBD1,-,TRBJ1-4,TRBV11-2,TGTGCCAGCAGCTTAGGGGGGCGAACAGGGGTGGAAAAACTGTTTTTT,CASSLGGRTGVEKLFF
-,-,TRBJ2-7,TRBV20-1,TGCAGTGTGGCAGTTGGCCACGAGCAGTACTTC,CSVAVGHEQYF
-,-,TRBJ1-2,TRBV27,TGTGCCAGCAGTTTTGGCACAGGGTTTGGAGGCTACACCTTC,CASSFGTGFGGYTF
TRBD2,-,TRBJ2-7,TRBV19,TGTGCCAGTGGGTCTAGCGGTACGGGGGAGCAGTACTTC,CASGSSGTGEQYF
-,once,TRBJ1-1,TRBV2,TGTGCCAGCAAAGGACAGTGGGACGCTTTCTTT,CASKGQWDAFF
-,-,TRBJ1-1,TRBV7-9,TGTGCCAGCAGTGCCTCAGGGGTACCTGAAGCTTTCTTT,CASSASGVPEAFF
TRBD1,-,TRBJ2-1,TRBV18,TGTGCCAGCTCACCAATGGGACAGAGCTCCTACAATGAGCAGTTCTTC,CASSPMGQSSYNEQFF
-,-,TRBJ2-7,TRBV18,TGTGCCAGCTCAGCCACAGCAGGGGTCTCCGAGCAGTACTTC,CASSATAGVSEQYF
-,-,TRBJ1-1,TRBV7-3,TGTGCCAGCAGCTCGGGTGGCGACGCTGAAGCTTTCTTT,CASSSGGDAEAFF
-,-,TRBJ2-1,TRBV29-1,TGCAGCGTTGAAGATAGCCCCAGCTACAATGAGCAGTTCTTC,CSVEDSPSYNEQFF